Presented here are 9 T cell receptor beta chains from one specimen sequenced in a study of cytomegalovirus exposure and HLA in healthy donors. Researchers ran the PCR with 60 Vbeta and 13 Jbeta primers. Repertoires were generated with immunoSEQ multiplex PCR, while TCRdb's copy carries only in-frame clones and drops some. The sample lists about 120,000 clones, roughly 75% occurring once. The sequenced sample was PBMCs. Receptors originate from a man aged 30-40 years in good health and CMV-seropositive.

This clone came up a few times. The V gene is TRBV5-1, the J gene TRBJ2-3; D possibly corresponds to TRBD1 (5 bases). The germline V gene has CDR1 SGHRS and CDR2 YFSETQ. The CDR3 contains 15 residues. V was shortened by 1 base and J by 4 bases, with 13 bases between the two germline ends. CDR3 sequence: CASSLTGYGSDTQYF. The CDR3 DNA follows: TGCGCCAGCAGCTTGACAGGATATGGGTCAGATACGCAGTATTTT.

The V and J genes are TRBV30 and TRBJ1-1, with D possibly matching TRBD1 (5 bases). The V end was cut by 0 bases, the J end by 0 bases, with 14 bases between. Germline-derived CDR1 and CDR2 are GTSNPN and SVGIG (reference sequence). This CDR3 comprises 16 residues. CDR3 bases: TGTGCCTGGAGTGTACCAGGGTCAGACATGAACACTGAAGCTTTCTTT. Amino acids: CAWSVPGSDMNTEAFF.

The chain joins TRBV27 to TRBJ2-3; 13 nucleotides align to TRBD2. Trimming took 10 bases from V and 1 from J; bases not matched to a gene: 5. From germline, CDR1 is MNHEY and CDR2 SMNVEV (reference sequence). The CDR3 runs 15 residues. Here the CDR3 DNA reads TGTGCCACTACTGGACTAGCGGGAGGCACAGATACGCAGTATTTT. Its protein is CATTGLAGGTDTQYF.

This clone was recorded only once. V and J are TRBV5-6 and TRBJ2-7; no clear D gene. V was trimmed by 3 bases and J by 4 bases, leaving 14 bases between them. This CDR3 is built from 14 residues. Germline assignment: CDR1 SGHDT and CDR2 YYEEEE. CDR3 sequence (DNA): TGTGCCAGCAGCTCTGCGGCGGTGGAGTACGAGCAGTACTTC. It codes for CASSSAAVEYEQYF.

V is TRBV11-2 and J is TRBJ2-1; 14 bases agree with TRBD2. The germline gives CDR1 SGHAT, CDR2 FQNNGV. The CDR3 runs to 14 residues. V was pared by 6 bases and J by 8 bases, with 3 bases of the junction left unmatched. The CDR3 bases are TGTGCCAGCAGAGGACTAGCGGGAGGATATGAGCAGTTCTTC. Residues: CASRGLAGGYEQFF.

The chain has TRBV27 and TRBJ1-2; 8 bases agree with TRBD1. From germline, CDR1 is MNHEY and CDR2 SMNVEV (reference sequence). The CDR3 is made up of 12 amino acids. Trimming took 5 bases from V and 5 from J; bases not matched to a gene: 1. The CDR3 DNA follows: TGTGCCAGCAGTACAGGGGGGTATGGCTACACCTTC. Translated, it gives CASSTGGYGYTF.

The chain has TRBV4-3 and TRBJ2-3; 7 nucleotides align to TRBD2. This CDR3 has 15 amino acids. Germline V CDR1 and CDR2: LGHNA, YSLEER. Trimming at V came to 1 base and at J to 6 bases, leaving 7 bases not matched to a gene. The chain's CDR3 is CASSQGGGAWDTQYF. The CDR3 DNA follows: TGCGCCAGCAGCCAAGGGGGAGGGGCCTGGGATACGCAGTATTTT.

The chain is built from TRBV15 and TRBJ1-2; D gene uncertain. CDR1 and CDR2 from the germline V gene are LNHNV and YYDKDF (reference sequence). Trimming cost V 0 bases and J 4 bases, with 9 bases left between them. CDR3 length equals 14 residues. CDR3 region: CATSRDEVFYGYTF. The CDR3 region has the DNA TGTGCCACCAGCAGAGACGAGGTTTTCTATGGCTACACCTTC.

The chain combines TRBV28 with TRBJ1-2; 8 bases fit TRBD1. This CDR3 has 19 residues. The germline CDR1 and CDR2 sequences are MDHEN and SYDVKM. J gave up 2 bases and V 4 bases, and 18 bases lay outside the gene matches. The CDR3 loop is CASSYHLGGQEERNYGYTF. The CDR3 nucleotides are TGTGCCAGCAGTTATCACCTGGGGGGACAGGAAGAACGGAACTATGGCTACACCTTC.